This T cell receptor (beta chain) stems from a study of T cells in Graves' hyperthyroidism and ophthalmopathy. What was amplified from RNA transcripts were TCR beta CDR3 regions. TCR CDR3 underwent first-round RT-PCR with the HTBI primer set. TCRdb reanalysed the multiplex PCR reads using MiXCR and keeps one entry per CDR3 protein. The profile covers 90,000 to 120,000 distinct CDR3 sequences, with 15% to 20% appearing a single time and about 45% taken by the ten largest. PBMCs were obtained from approximately 10 ml fresh peripheral blood. CDR1 SGHVS and CDR2 FNYEAQ come from the germline V gene. The CDR3 loop spans 15 amino acids. The germline V and J ends were trimmed by 4 bases and 4 bases, with 14 bases remaining between them. The sample holds many counts of this clonotype.

This chain connects TRBV7-6 to TRBJ1-3; D call uncertain. Sequencing was done on a sample of blood. The receptor was isolated from a woman aged 45-59 years with Graves' hyperthyroidism. Here the CDR3 reads CASSSRVGSGNTIYF. The CDR3 nucleotides are TGTGCCAGCAGCTCAAGAGTCGGGTCGGGAAACACCATATATTTT.